These T cell receptor beta chains were read from a single sample in a study of cytomegalovirus exposure and HLA in healthy donors. The protocol was immunoSEQ multiplex PCR, while the TCRdb copy is restricted to in-frame clones and leaves out a portion. The sample contains around 150,000 clones, roughly 80% of which appear only once. Sequencing was done on a sample of PBMCs. The receptor set was obtained from a boy between 2 and 10 years old in good health and CMV-seronegative. Each CDR3 is given with its conserved first and last residue. A D gene is named only where the DNA matches it firmly. Some rows mark clone size as missing; the rest say once, few, many or name a class of expanded clone.

d_call,clone_size,v_call,j_call,cdr3_nt,cdr3_aa
TRBD1,-,TRBV20-1,TRBJ1-2,TGCAGTGCCTGGGACAGGCCGGGCTACACCTTC,CSAWDRPGYTF
-,-,TRBV2,TRBJ1-6,TGTGCCAGCACCGTGACAGCGCCGGGTTCACCCCTCCACTTT,CASTVTAPGSPLHF
TRBD1,-,TRBV5-1,TRBJ1-1,TGCGCCAGCAGCTTCAACCCGGGGACAGGCGACTGGGCGGGGCCGAACACTGAAGCTTTCTTT,CASSFNPGTGDWAGPNTEAFF
-,-,TRBV19,TRBJ2-2,TGTGCCAGTAGGACCCCGGGACACAGCTTGACCGGGGAGCTGTTTTTT,CASRTPGHSLTGELFF
-,-,TRBV7-2,TRBJ2-2,TGTGCCAGCAGCTTAGTACTCCTCACCGGGGAGCTGTTTTTT,CASSLVLLTGELFF
TRBD1,once,TRBV5-6,TRBJ2-5,TGTGCCAGCAGCCCACGGGACAGACAAACAGGAGAGACCCAGTACTTC,CASSPRDRQTGETQYF
TRBD2,-,TRBV9,TRBJ2-7,TGTGCCAGCAGCGTCCGACCGGGACTAGCGGGAGAAGGCTCCTACGAGCAGTACTTC,CASSVRPGLAGEGSYEQYF
-,-,TRBV7-2,TRBJ2-7,TGTGCCAGCAGCTTAGTGGGGACTGCCCGAACCTACGAGCAGTACTTC,CASSLVGTARTYEQYF
TRBD2,-,TRBV7-3,TRBJ2-3,TGTGCCAGCAGCTCAGGACTAGCGGGAGCAGAGACGCAGTATTTT,CASSSGLAGAETQYF
TRBD2,once,TRBV7-9,TRBJ2-1,TGTGCCAGCAGCCCGACAGCTGGCGGGCTAGCGGGAGGTAATGAGCAGTTCTTC,CASSPTAGGLAGGNEQFF
-,-,TRBV6-5,TRBJ1-1,TGTGCCAGCAGTTACTCCCAAGAACCGGGGACTGAAGCTTTCTTT,CASSYSQEPGTEAFF
TRBD1,-,TRBV19,TRBJ2-2,TGTGCCAGTAGTCCTCCAGGACAGGGGACCGGGGAGCTGTTTTTT,CASSPPGQGTGELFF